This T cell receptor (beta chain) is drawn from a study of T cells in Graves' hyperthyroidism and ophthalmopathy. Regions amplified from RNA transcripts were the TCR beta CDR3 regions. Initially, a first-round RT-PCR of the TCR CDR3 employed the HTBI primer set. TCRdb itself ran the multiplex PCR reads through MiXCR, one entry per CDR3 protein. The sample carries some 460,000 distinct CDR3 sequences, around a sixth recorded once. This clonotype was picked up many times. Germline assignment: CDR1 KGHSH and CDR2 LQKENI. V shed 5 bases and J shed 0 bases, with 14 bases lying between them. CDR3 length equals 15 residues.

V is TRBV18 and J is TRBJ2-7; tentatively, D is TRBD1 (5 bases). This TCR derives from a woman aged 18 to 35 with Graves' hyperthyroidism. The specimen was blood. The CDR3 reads CASSTRAEPSYEQYF. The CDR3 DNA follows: TGTGCCAGCTCAACCAGGGCGGAGCCCTCCTACGAGCAGTACTTC.